The 28 T cell receptor beta chains listed next were all sequenced from one sample in a study of OX40 agonist ivuxolimab in advanced cancers. Produced via immunoSEQ multiplex PCR; TCRdb's table is partial and in-frame only. Of 100,000 to 150,000 clones listed, 90% are singletons. Specimen: CD4+ or CD8+ T cells sorted from blood, collected in a trial of the OX40 agonist ivuxolimab. The receptors were sampled from an adult with an advanced solid tumor such as melanoma, head and neck, liver or kidney cancer.

The V call is TRBV5-1, the J call TRBJ2-5, with a possible D match to TRBD2 (5 bases). Deletions cut 5 bases from V and 5 bases from J, with 13 bases between. The CDR3 totals 13 residues. Germline V gene lookup returns CDR1 SGHRS and CDR2 YFSETQ. CDR3 nucleotide sequence: TGCGCCAGCAGTGTAATCCCGGGGGAGACCCAGTACTTC. As protein: CASSVIPGETQYF.

The V call is TRBV7-2, the J call TRBJ2-3, with D perhaps matching TRBD1 or TRBD2 (5 bases each). V shed 0 bases and J shed 1 base, with 8 bases lying between them. This CDR3 is 15 amino acids long. Germline CDR1 and CDR2: SGHTA and FQGNSA. In DNA form, the CDR3 reads TGTGCCAGCAGCTTAGCGGGGGAACGCACAGATACGCAGTATTTT. Residues: CASSLAGERTDTQYF.

The rearrangement links TRBV7-2 to TRBJ2-7, with 10 bases that match TRBD2. Germline values: CDR1 SGHTA, CDR2 FQGNSA. CDR3 length: 15 residues. The V segment lost 3 bases and the J segment 1 base; nucleotides outside the gene matches: 3. In nucleotides, the CDR3 is TGTGCCAGCAGCTTTGGGACTAGCGTATCCTACGAGCAGTACTTC. This sequence encodes CASSFGTSVSYEQYF. Supplemented by reference TRBV7-2 and TRBJ2-7, the full variable domain reads GAGVSQSPSNKVTEKGKDVELRCDPISGHTALYWYRQSLGQGLEFLIYFQGNSAPDKSGLPSDRFSAERTGGSVSTLTIQRTQQEDSAVYLCASSFGTSVSYEQYFGPGTRLTVT.

The V call is TRBV9, the J call TRBJ1-2; no reliable D call. The CDR3 has 13 amino acids. Trimming removed 7 bases at V and 2 bases at J, with 12 bases between. Germline-derived CDR1 and CDR2 are SGDLS and YYNGEE. The CDR3 protein is CASGGLSNYGYTF. The DNA for the CDR3 is TGTGCCAGCGGTGGACTCTCAAACTATGGCTACACCTTC.

This clone was observed a handful of times. The gene calls are TRBV19 and TRBJ1-3; no clear D. Germline lookup yields CDR1 LNHDA and CDR2 SQIVND (reference sequence). CDR3 length equals 15 residues. V was clipped by 5 bases and J by 2 bases, with 13 bases between them. The CDR3 DNA follows: TGTGCCAGTAGTCGGACTGTGTTGACTGGAAACACCATATATTTT. Amino acid sequence: CASSRTVLTGNTIYF.

The chain's CDR3 is CASSSGSFGTTGELFF. CDR3 nucleotide sequence: TGTGCCAGCAGTTCGGGGTCTTTCGGGACAACCGGGGAGCTGTTTTTT. J is TRBJ2-2 and V is TRBV6-4, with a tentative D call TRBD1 (6 bases). V was trimmed by 5 bases and J by 5 bases, leaving 18 bases between them. The V gene's germline CDR1 is MRHNA and CDR2 SNTAGT. The CDR3 runs 16 residues.

V usage is TRBV7-3 and J usage is TRBJ2-6; tentatively, D is TRBD2 (6 bases). CDR3 length: 17 amino acids. Trimming removed 1 base at V and 5 bases at J, with 15 bases between. Looked up from germline, CDR1 is SGHTA and CDR2 is FQGTGA. The CDR3: CASSLSPPGGWANVLTF. CDR3 coding DNA: TGTGCCAGCAGCTTAAGCCCCCCTGGGGGGTGGGCCAACGTCCTGACTTTC. The whole variable domain, filled in from reference TRBV7-3 and TRBJ2-6, reads GAGVSQTPSNKVTEKGKYVELRCDPISGHTALYWYRQSLGQGPEFLIYFQGTGAADDSGLPNDRFFAVRPEGSVSTLKIQRTERGDSAVYLCASSLSPPGGWANVLTFGAGSRLTVL.

The chain combines TRBV7-2 with TRBJ2-3; perhaps D is TRBD1 or TRBD2 (5 bases each). The ends were cut back, 4 bases at V and 4 bases at J, with 9 bases in the middle. The CDR3 is 13 amino acids. CDR1 and CDR2 (germline): SGHTA, FQGNSA. The CDR3 protein is CASSSVGADTQYF. Here the CDR3 DNA reads TGTGCCAGCAGCTCCGTGGGGGCAGATACGCAGTATTTT.

The chain uses TRBV10-3 and TRBJ2-1; 10 bases line up with TRBD2. In germline, CDR1 is ENHRY, CDR2 SYGVKD. With 3 bases clipped from V and 1 base from J, the junction kept 3 bases outside the gene matches. This CDR3 region has 16 residues. In DNA form, the CDR3 reads TGTGCCATCAGTGACCGGACTAGCGGTTCCTACAATGAGCAGTTCTTC. Encoded protein: CAISDRTSGSYNEQFF.

This clone occurred a few times. The chain couples TRBV21-1 to TRBJ2-1. TRBV21-1 has pseudogene status. The CDR3 contains 14 residues. The CDR3 sequence: CASSNGGVQNEQFF. In nucleotides, the CDR3 is TGTGCCAGCAGCAATGGGGGAGTACAAAATGAGCAGTTCTTC.

CDR3 nucleotide sequence: TGCGCCAGCAGGGGACAGGGAGGCAATGAGCAGTTCTTC. Translating it yields CASRGQGGNEQFF. The chain employs TRBV10-1 and TRBJ2-1; TRBD1 aligns across 9 bases. Trimming at V came to 6 bases and at J to 6 bases, leaving 3 bases not matched to a gene. This CDR3 comprises 13 residues. Germline CDR1 and CDR2: WNHNN and SYGVQD (reference sequence).

The V and J genes are TRBV28 and TRBJ2-3; the D gene is possibly TRBD1 (5 bases). The V gene's germline CDR1 is MDHEN and CDR2 SYDVKM. Trimming took 2 bases from V and 7 from J, leaving 13 bases between them. This CDR3 spans 14 amino acids. Here the CDR3 DNA reads TGTGCCAGCAGTTTAGTTGGGGCAGGGCATACGCAGTATTTT. This translates into CASSLVGAGHTQYF.

This sequence joins TRBV28 and TRBJ2-5, with 13 bases that match TRBD2. Germline trimming cut 5 bases from V and 6 bases from J; bases unmatched to any gene: 6. Germline CDR1 MDHEN, CDR2 SYDVKM. This CDR3 contains 15 residues. The CDR3 region is CASSPRTSGRQTQYF. The CDR3, as DNA: TGTGCCAGCAGTCCGCGGACTAGCGGGAGACAGACCCAGTACTTC.

The rearrangement links TRBV7-3 to TRBJ1-2; possibly TRBD1 for D (6 bases). Trimming stripped 5 bases from V and 7 bases from J, with 14 bases between. Germline lookup yields CDR1 SGHTA and CDR2 FQGTGA. The CDR3 totals 13 residues. The CDR3 DNA reads TGTGCCAGCAGCCCCGGGGCAGGGGTTGGCTACACCTTC. Its protein product is CASSPGAGVGYTF.

The rearrangement joins TRBV2 to TRBJ1-4; maybe TRBD1 (5 bases). V dropped 7 bases and J dropped 6 bases, with 12 bases sitting between them. The CDR3 has 13 amino acids. Germline loops: CDR1 SNHLY, CDR2 FYNNEI. The CDR3 DNA follows: TGTGCCAGCAAAAGTCAGGGCTATGAAAAACTGTTTTTT. Its protein is CASKSQGYEKLFF.

J is TRBJ1-3 and V is TRBV11-2, with 8 positions matching TRBD1. This CDR3 has 16 residues. Germline CDR1 SGHAT, CDR2 FQNNGV. V lost 3 bases to trimming and J lost 0 bases; unmatched junction nucleotides: 4. CDR3: CASSFGTGDSGNTIYF. CDR3 nucleotide sequence: TGTGCCAGCAGCTTTGGGACAGGCGACTCTGGAAACACCATATATTTT.

The chain carries TRBV7-8 and TRBJ2-5; D gene ambiguous. This CDR3 contains 14 residues. Germline CDR1 is SGHVS and CDR2 is FQNEAQ. V lost 1 base to trimming and J lost 3 bases, with 9 bases between them. CDR3 protein: CASSLGSREETQYF. For the CDR3, the DNA is TGTGCCAGCAGCTTAGGGTCCAGAGAAGAGACCCAGTACTTC.

The V gene is TRBV28, the J gene TRBJ2-5; D remains ambiguous. Germline CDR1 and CDR2: MDHEN and SYDVKM. The CDR3 totals 13 residues. Trimming shortened V by 6 bases and J by 0 bases, and 8 bases separated the two germline ends. Written as DNA, the CDR3 is TGTGCCAGCAGAACTACGTACCAAGAGACCCAGTACTTC. It specifies CASRTTYQETQYF.

The chain couples TRBV7-9 to TRBJ2-2; 9 bases agree with TRBD2. V lost 5 bases to trimming and J lost 5 bases; unmatched junction nucleotides: 18. The CDR3 covers 19 residues. Germline CDR1 SEHNR, CDR2 FQNEAQ (reference sequence). The CDR3 loop reads CASSLRALAGRGVTGELFF. The CDR3 nucleotides are TGTGCCAGCAGCCTCCGAGCCCTAGCGGGAAGGGGGGTGACCGGGGAGCTGTTTTTT.

The chain combines TRBV7-9 with TRBJ2-5; TRBD1 aligns across 9 bases. Germline CDR1 reads SEHNR; CDR2 reads FQNEAQ (reference sequence). V shed 5 bases, J shed 5 bases, and the junction held 15 bases outside the gene matches. This CDR3 comprises 17 residues. The CDR3 bases are TGTGCCAGCAGCCCACGACCAGACAGGGGGGTATGGGAGACCCAGTACTTC. As protein: CASSPRPDRGVWETQYF.

V is TRBV12-5 and J is TRBJ2-5, with D possibly TRBD2 on 6 matching bases. V shed 2 bases and J shed 2 bases, with 9 bases lying between them. The CDR3 is 14 amino acids. The germline V gene has CDR1 LGHNT and CDR2 FRNRAP. Written as DNA, the CDR3 is TGTGCTAGTGGTTTGTATGGGGGGCAAGAGACCCAGTACTTC. Residues: CASGLYGGQETQYF.

The chain couples TRBV18 to TRBJ1-1; D call uncertain. V lost 4 bases and J 0 bases, leaving 9 bases between the germline ends. There are 14 residues in the CDR3. CDR1 KGHSH and CDR2 LQKENI come from the germline V gene. DNA for the CDR3: TGTGCCAGCTCACTCCAGGTGCTGAACACTGAAGCTTTCTTT. Protein product: CASSLQVLNTEAFF.

This chain connects TRBV10-2 to TRBJ2-7, with 10 bases that match TRBD1. Germline loops: CDR1 WSHSY, CDR2 SAAADI. The CDR3 contains 14 residues. J gave up 4 bases and V 6 bases, and 6 bases lay outside the gene matches. CDR3 protein: CASRAGQGIYEQYF. In nucleotides, the CDR3 is TGCGCCAGCAGGGCGGGACAGGGGATTTACGAGCAGTACTTC.

V usage is TRBV7-9 and J usage is TRBJ1-3, with no clear D. Trimming shortened V by 4 bases and J by 0 bases, and 7 bases separated the two germline ends. CDR3 length: 14 amino acids. Per germline, CDR1 SEHNR and CDR2 FQNEAQ (reference sequence). The CDR3 is CASSSGVSGNTIYF. CDR3 nucleotide sequence: TGTGCCAGCAGCTCCGGCGTCTCTGGAAACACCATATATTTT.

The rearrangement links TRBV28 to TRBJ2-5; D perhaps matches TRBD2 (6 bases). V was trimmed by 2 bases and J by 4 bases, leaving 11 bases between them. This CDR3 comprises 14 residues. Germline assignment: CDR1 MDHEN and CDR2 SYDVKM. Here the CDR3 DNA reads TGTGCCAGCAGTTTAGGGGAGGTGGGAGAGACCCAGTACTTC. Translation gives CASSLGEVGETQYF.

The V gene is TRBV10-3, the J gene TRBJ2-1; TRBD2 aligns across 16 bases. Germline V CDR1 and CDR2: ENHRY, SYGVKD. The CDR3 length is 18 residues. V shed 10 bases, J shed 8 bases, and the junction held 17 bases outside the gene matches. Here the CDR3 DNA reads TGTGCCACCAAGGGGACTAGCGGGAGGGCCGGGGGAATCGATGAGCAGTTCTTC. Translation gives CATKGTSGRAGGIDEQFF.

The rearrangement uses TRBV28 and TRBJ2-1; the match to TRBD2 covers 8 bases. Germline CDR1 is MDHEN and CDR2 is SYDVKM. The CDR3 extends over 15 amino acids. Trimming removed 5 bases from V and 5 bases from J; junction bases left unmatched: 8. The CDR3 spells CASSPIGLADNEQFF. CDR3 DNA: TGTGCCAGCAGTCCGATCGGACTAGCCGACAATGAGCAGTTCTTC.

The chain uses TRBV5-1 and TRBJ2-3, with TRBD1 as a possible D gene (7 bases). The CDR3 consists of 16 residues. The V and J ends lost 1 base and 3 bases respectively, with 15 bases between them. Per the germline V gene, CDR1 is SGHRS and CDR2 is YFSETQ. The DNA for the CDR3 is TGCGCCAGCAGCTTGTTATACAGGGGAGGAACAGATACGCAGTATTTT. As protein: CASSLLYRGGTDTQYF.